The 12 T cell receptor beta chains below come from one sample, sequenced in a study of cytomegalovirus exposure and HLA in healthy donors. It was with 60 Vbeta and 13 Jbeta primers that the PCR ran. Generated by immunoSEQ multiplex PCR, the TCRdb table keeps only in-frame clones and is missing some. The sample holds under 40,000 clones. Input material: PBMCs. These receptors were obtained from a female donor in good health and CMV-seronegative.

Of note for this clone: A junction boundary mismatches the germline segment, possibly from a read error. V and J are TRBV7-7 and TRBJ2-2; TRBD1 matches 8 bases. Germline CDR1 reads SSHAT; CDR2 reads FNYEAQ (reference sequence). CDR3 size: 16 residues. CDR3 region: CASSSRGQGNTGELFF. The CDR3 DNA reads TGTGCTAGCAGCTCCCGTGGACAGGGAAACACCGGGGAGCTGTTTTTT.

The DNA for the CDR3 is TGTGCCAGTAGTATCCGACCGGGACAATCCTACGAGCAGTACTTC. Translating it yields CASSIRPGQSYEQYF. J is TRBJ2-7 and V is TRBV19; D possibly corresponds to TRBD1 (6 bases). CDR3 size: 15 residues. V shed 3 bases and J shed 1 base, with 13 bases lying between them. Germline V gives CDR1 LNHDA, CDR2 SQIVND (reference sequence).

This chain joins TRBV6-5 and TRBJ2-7, with TRBD2 as a possible D gene (6 bases). The germline V gene encodes CDR1 MNHEY and CDR2 SVGAGI. The V end was cut by 0 bases, the J end by 0 bases, with 9 bases between. This CDR3 has 15 residues. The CDR3 protein is CASSYSAGSSYEQYF. For the CDR3, the DNA is TGTGCCAGCAGTTACTCGGCGGGAAGCTCCTACGAGCAGTACTTC.

The rearrangement joins TRBV30 to TRBJ1-2; 9 bases line up with TRBD1. V gave up 4 bases and J gave up 3 bases; unmatched junction bases: 3. Per the germline V gene, CDR1 is GTSNPN and CDR2 is SVGIG (reference sequence). There are 13 residues in the CDR3. The DNA of the CDR3 is TGTGCCTGGACGGACAGGGGTGACTATGGCTACACCTTC. Translating gives CAWTDRGDYGYTF.

This sequence joins TRBV5-1 and TRBJ1-1; 9 positions agree with TRBD1. CDR1 is SGHRS, CDR2 YFSETQ, per germline. With V trimmed by 8 bases and J by 7 bases, 12 bases remained unmatched. The CDR3 contains 14 residues. This CDR3 is CASRTGQGNIEAFF. CDR3 nucleotides: TGCGCCAGTAGAACCGGACAGGGGAATATTGAAGCTTTCTTT.

This sequence joins TRBV19 and TRBJ2-3; D is unresolved. Germline CDR1 LNHDA, CDR2 SQIVND (reference sequence). With 4 bases removed from V and 2 bases from J, the gap between germline ends came to 13 bases. There are 15 residues in the CDR3. CDR3 in amino acids: CASSSQTRNTDTQYF. CDR3 bases: TGTGCCAGTAGTAGTCAGACAAGAAACACAGATACGCAGTATTTT.

The CDR3, as DNA: TGTGCCACCAGCAGAGTTAATAGCAATCAGCCCCAGCATTTT. Translating gives CATSRVNSNQPQHF. This chain connects TRBV15 to TRBJ1-5; no firm D call. From germline, CDR1 is LNHNV and CDR2 YYDKDF (reference sequence). With 1 base removed from V and 0 bases from J, the gap between germline ends came to 4 bases. The CDR3 runs to 14 residues.

The rearrangement uses TRBV29-1 and TRBJ1-2; 7 bases are shared with TRBD1. The CDR3 length is 12 residues. With V trimmed by 7 bases and J by 6 bases, 8 bases remained unmatched. Germline CDR1 and CDR2: SQVTM and ANQGSEA. The CDR3 here is CSDKAGTDGYTF. In DNA form, the CDR3 reads TGCAGCGACAAAGCCGGGACAGATGGCTACACCTTC.

The rearrangement uses TRBV2 and TRBJ2-1; D remains unclear. Trimming cost V 3 bases and J 4 bases, with 10 bases left between them. The germline V gene encodes CDR1 SNHLY and CDR2 FYNNEI. The CDR3 loop spans 14 amino acids. CDR3 region: CASSEWAQYNEQFF. The DNA of the CDR3 is TGTGCCAGCAGTGAGTGGGCCCAGTACAATGAGCAGTTCTTC.

V usage is TRBV7-2 and J usage is TRBJ1-1, with D possibly TRBD1 on 5 matching bases. The CDR3 has 18 amino acids. Trimming took 6 bases from V and 4 from J, leaving 27 bases between them. The germline gives CDR1 SGHTA, CDR2 FQGNSA. The CDR3 sequence is CASSSRRASLGGSTEAFF. DNA for the CDR3: TGTGCCAGCAGTAGCCGCCGGGCAAGCCTGGGGGGTAGCACTGAAGCTTTCTTT.

V gene TRBV7-2 combines with J gene TRBJ2-7, with 9 bases lining up with TRBD1. Germline CDR1 SGHTA, CDR2 FQGNSA. Trimming removed 5 bases from V and 4 bases from J; junction bases left unmatched: 6. CDR3 length: 14 residues. CDR3 sequence reads: CASSPDRGLYEQYF. CDR3 nucleotide sequence: TGTGCCAGCAGCCCCGACAGGGGGTTATACGAGCAGTACTTC.

The CDR3: CASSYDGGNNSPLHF. CDR3 nucleotides: TGTGCCAGCAGTTACGACGGGGGGAATAATTCACCCCTCCACTTT. The J gene is TRBJ1-6, the V gene TRBV6-5; tentatively, D is TRBD1 (5 bases). CDR1 and CDR2 from the germline V gene are MNHEY and SVGAGI. There are 15 residues in the CDR3. V was cut by 2 bases and J by 5 bases, with 10 bases left in between.